The rows below give T cell receptor beta chains drawn from one sample of a study of T-cell memory formation after mild COVID-19. MiXCR, applied by TCRdb to the 5' RACE reads, yields one record per CDR3 protein. The data show about 350,000 distinct CDR3 sequences, with about 13% seen just once and 22% held by the top ten. The sample taken for sequencing was PBMCs or a T cell subset sorted from them (not recorded which). The receptors derive from a man aged 18 to 30 who had mild COVID-19 (a few samples of this study predate the infection). Cell type and time point are not known. CDR3s include the opening cysteine and the closing phenylalanine or tryptophan. The D gene is left open where the match is weak. Clone size is stated in some rows and not others, as once, few, many or a class when expanded.

clone_size	v_call	j_call	d_call	cdr3_aa	cdr3_nt
few	TRBV7-6	TRBJ2-1	TRBD2	CASSLAAGGLQNYNEQFF	TGTGCCAGCAGCTTAGCTGCGGGGGGCCTCCAAAATTACAATGAGCAGTTCTTC
-	TRBV11-2	TRBJ1-2	TRBD1	CASRRSTGTGAISNYGYTF	TGTGCCAGCAGGCGATCAACCGGGACAGGCGCCATATCTAACTATGGCTACACCTTC
few	TRBV6-1	TRBJ2-3	TRBD2	CASSEIAGGSDTQYF	TGTGCCAGCAGTGAAATAGCGGGGGGCTCAGATACGCAGTATTTT
-	TRBV7-8	TRBJ1-1	TRBD1	CASSLGASGTGGTEAFF	TGTGCCAGCAGCTTAGGGGCTTCCGGGACAGGGGGCACTGAAGCTTTCTTT
few	TRBV4-1	TRBJ2-2	TRBD2	CASSQDPSGGATGELFF	TGCGCCAGCAGCCAAGATCCTAGCGGGGGGGCAACCGGGGAGCTGTTTTTT
few	TRBV19	TRBJ2-5	-	CASSISSETQYF	TGTGCCAGTAGTATAAGTTCGGAGACCCAGTACTTC
few	TRBV6-2/TRBV6-3	TRBJ2-5	-	CASSPWHQTQYF	TGTGCCAGCAGTCCCTGGCATCAGACCCAGTACTTC
-	TRBV7-2	TRBJ2-1	TRBD2	CASSPFSGGSYNEQFF	TGTGCCAGCAGCCCCTTTAGCGGGGGCTCATACAATGAGCAGTTCTTC
few	TRBV5-1	TRBJ2-1	-	CASSLGSAGIYEQFF	TGCGCCAGCAGCTTGGGGAGTGCAGGGATCTATGAGCAGTTCTTC
few	TRBV2	TRBJ1-2	-	CASSVTNYGYTF	TGTGCCAGCAGTGTCACTAACTATGGCTACACCTTC
few	TRBV12-3/TRBV12-4	TRBJ1-4	TRBD1	CASSQGRGSEKLFF	TGTGCCAGCAGCCAGGGCAGGGGGAGTGAAAAACTGTTTTTT
-	TRBV7-9	TRBJ2-3	TRBD1	CASSFLGQGPDTQYF	TGTGCCAGCAGCTTCCTTGGACAGGGCCCAGATACGCAGTATTTT
few	TRBV18	TRBJ1-2	-	CASSPPSRGNYGYTF	TGTGCCAGCTCACCACCTTCGCGGGGAAACTATGGCTACACCTTC
-	TRBV5-1	TRBJ1-4	-	CASSLKENEKLFF	TGCGCCAGCAGCTTGAAGGAGAATGAAAAACTGTTTTTT
-	TRBV19	TRBJ2-5	TRBD2	CASGSSGGSKTQYF	TGTGCCTCAGGCAGTAGCGGGGGGTCGAAGACCCAGTACTTC
-	TRBV18	TRBJ2-7	-	CASSVQDSYEQYF	TGTGCCAGCTCAGTACAGGACAGCTACGAGCAGTACTTC
few	TRBV15	TRBJ2-7	TRBD1	CATSRDLTGAGSYEQYF	TGTGCCACCAGCAGAGATCTTACAGGGGCAGGTTCCTACGAGCAGTACTTC
-	TRBV6-6	TRBJ1-5	-	CASSYKTVLDQPQHF	TGTGCCAGCAGTTACAAGACAGTGTTGGATCAGCCCCAGCATTTT
-	TRBV7-8	TRBJ2-2	-	CASSHEWGTGELFF	TGTGCCAGCAGCCACGAATGGGGGACCGGGGAGCTGTTTTTT
many	TRBV6-5	TRBJ2-5	-	CASSYSRGPRISGTQYF	TGTGCCAGCAGTTACTCGAGAGGTCCCAGGATCTCGGGGACCCAGTACTTC
many	TRBV23-1	TRBJ2-5	TRBD1	CASSQSGTGKGQETQYF	TGCGCCAGCAGTCAATCCGGGACAGGGAAAGGACAAGAGACCCAGTACTTC
many	TRBV11-2	TRBJ2-3	TRBD2	CASRDGTSGKDTQYF	TGTGCCAGCAGGGATGGGACTAGCGGGAAGGATACGCAGTATTTT
-	TRBV9	TRBJ1-5	-	CASSLLSGGQPQHF	TGTGCCAGCAGCCTACTCTCGGGGGGTCAGCCCCAGCATTTT
few	TRBV7-2	TRBJ2-1	-	CASSSQGFGEQFF	TGTGCCAGCAGCTCACAGGGTTTTGGGGAGCAGTTCTTC
-	TRBV12-3/TRBV12-4	TRBJ2-1	TRBD2	CASSPDLAAHNEQFF	TGTGCCAGCAGCCCCGATCTAGCGGCCCACAATGAGCAGTTCTTC